The TCR beta chain under discussion was sequenced for a study of blood T cell repertoires in COVID-19. Overall study: Among Cohort 3 donors, those recovered had two negative PCRs, clearance, or symptom resolution. T cells, B-cell-depleted T cells, or PBMCs provided the cDNA or gDNA that served as material.

Germline V gene data show CDR1 as MDHEN and CDR2 as SYDVKM. The CDR3 runs to 17 residues. V lost 6 bases, J lost 0 bases, and 10 bases stayed unmatched. Per the original data handling: Reference gene primer amplification yielded estimated nucleated cell counts. The repertoire was sequenced with immunoSEQ multiplex PCR; TCRdb's copy has only in-frame clones and lacks some. D and trimming were read from the DNA, whereas the V and J calls and clone size are those reported in that table. This table has about 210,000 clones, around 86% appearing once. Those enrolled, adults aged 18 to 89 years, came from around 25 US areas.

The material sequenced was PBMCs or T cells enriched from blood (not recorded which). The chain combines TRBV28 with TRBJ2-1, with 8 bases identical to TRBD2. The sequence was collected from a man younger than 40 in a cohort exposed to, infected with or recovered from COVID-19 (not recorded which). CDR3 loop: CASSLGLAESSYNEQFF. The DNA for the CDR3 is TGTGCCAGCAGCCTCGGACTAGCCGAAAGCTCCTACAATGAGCAGTTCTTC.